This T cell receptor beta chain was sequenced for a study of cytomegalovirus exposure and HLA in healthy donors (dated by TCRdb to between 2016 and 2019). Study-wide context: An earlier analysis of under 600 of the donors reported 250 to 350 Gb of sequence data and 117 million unique TCR beta sequences from 150 million to 200 million T cells. Across approximately 420 genotyped donors of the cohort, an average of approximately 240,000 unique TCR beta nucleotide sequences per donor were sequenced, and roughly a sixth of those sequences were non-productive. The aim of the study was to test whether cataloging public T cell receptors could identify signatures of past pathogen exposure. Every repertoire in the discovery cohort had been generated on one and the same sequencing platform. The T cell repertoires of several hundred subjects were profiled by immunosequencing and related to cytomegalovirus serostatus. Class I and class II HLA loci were covered by the typing at four-digit resolution. About 300 gigabases of sequencing data and 70 million to 95 million unique TCR sequences made up an early release that covered some 640 HLA-typed donors. Rather than using new phenotypic data, the later analysis identified candidate immune exposures from TCR beta sequences and from how often those sequences occurred across donors. A later genetic analysis used genome-wide SNP genotypes for about 60% of the roughly 670 donors, treating that subset as a discovery cohort. Four or five DR-DQ haplotypes were handled as single units for association and clustering, since linkage in the cohort was strong. An earlier analysis of approximately 630 of the donors applied high-throughput TCR beta sequencing to assess whether each TCR beta V gene segment acted as functional or pseudogenic. A later analysis re-examined previously published TCR beta repertoires from 610 or so donors and added high-resolution HLA genotyping to investigate patterns of TCR occurrence. Donor age, sex, ethnicity and CMV serostatus were collected together with the repertoire data. Among the roughly 400 genotyped donors, approximately 81% belonged to the genetic ancestry cluster associated with self-reported Caucasian donors. The number of donors typed differed by locus, with roughly 629-640 for A, B, C, DRB1 and DQB1, 522 for DQA1, approximately 580 for DPA1, and around 430 for DPB1. To predict cytomegalovirus infection status, the study brought together high-throughput TCR immunosequencing, statistical association of individual TCRs with disease status, and machine learning. Along with the approximately 700-subject first cohort, a separate validation cohort of over a hundred different subjects was used. Broad study findings and their caveats: A later analysis found that most CMV-associated TCR beta chains appeared HLA-restricted, with HLA associations seemingly driven largely by CMV exposure. In this cohort, only TCR beta chains were sequenced, and detectable features were limited by the absence of alpha or paired-chain data. A later analysis found that TCR association rates varied across HLA loci, with DRB1 alleles showing the most associated TCRs and HLA-C alleles the fewest. In vitro tests confirmed that a few of the cytomegalovirus-associated TCR beta chains recognize cytomegalovirus antigens. In the study, approximately 160 TCR beta chains were listed as associated with cytomegalovirus. The authors suggested that the approach could potentially be extended to other disease states and immunological phenotypes. A cluster of highly shared sequence variants was judged likely to be a technical artifact of the sequencing pipeline. A further reported finding was that TCR beta sequences accurately predicted the HLA-A and HLA-B alleles for most subjects in the first cohort. An association between a missense DCLRE1C variant and V-gene and J-gene trimming of TCR beta chains was found in a later genetic analysis and replicated in an independent cohort. In a later analysis, several top co-occurrence clusters were reported to appear linked to parvovirus B19, influenza, CMV and Epstein-Barr virus. Most TCR sequences were observed very rarely across donors, whereas some public TCRs were present in many individuals. In a later genetic analysis, fewer N-insertions in productive TCRs were reported among donors in an Asian-associated ancestry cluster than the approximately 630-donor mean. Correlated functional status among segregating V segments might be attributable to linkage disequilibrium, but an unknown experimental factor could not be ruled out. Roughly uniform sequencing depth across donors was assumed in presence/absence analyses, although this assumption may not hold. In a later analysis, HLA-associated TCR beta chains showed more clonal expansion and lower generation probabilities than non-associated chains that were equally common. Strong co-occurrence of HLA alleles, especially DR and DQ, made assigning TCR associations to individual alleles difficult. In an earlier analysis of some 500 of the donors, most TCR beta V segments were observed in productive rearrangements about 87% or about 30% of the time, broadly matching IMGT annotations. CMV serostatus was the only immune exposure information available for the cohort. The earlier analysis of some 540 of the donors excluded some 15 rarely observed V segments, including chromosome 9 orphons, because counts were too low. At a false discovery rate of 0.05, a later analysis linked around 15,000 TCR beta sequences to specific HLA alleles. Some IMGT-functional V segments, including TRBV6-2 and TRBV6-3, could not be distinguished by the 87-base-pair reads and were therefore excluded. Because some donors lacked HLA typing at each locus, the association tests relied only on the typed subset. In both the original and validation cohorts, the classifier was reported to diagnose cytomegalovirus status with high specificity and sensitivity.

The cohort consisted of some 730 healthy bone marrow donors. Cohort members were all nominally healthy when sampled, although unrecorded immune exposures were likely present. The donor tested CMV seropositive and was one of the 289 seropositive cohort members. Each donor provided a peripheral blood sample, and peripheral blood mononuclear cells were used for TCR beta sequencing. The Qiagen DNeasy Blood Extraction Kit was used to extract genomic DNA from the blood cell samples. In this sample, this clone turned up once. The target of this receptor is not known. Base qualities are not recorded, but no much larger clone differs from it by a single base. The protocol used for the library was the immunoSEQ multiplex PCR assay. The multiplex PCR relied on a mix of 60 forward primers for TCR Vbeta segments and 13 reverse primers for TCR Jbeta segments. The CDR3 region of rearranged TCR beta genes was amplified from genomic DNA by a multiplex PCR assay. On the Illumina HiSeq System, the amplified TCR beta libraries were sequenced as 87-base-pair reads. Turning to the authors' computational methods: Across the 670 or so repertoires, a later analysis counted 78 million or so unique TCR beta chains, roughly 11 million of which were shared by at least two donors. To remove PCR and sequencing errors, raw reads were error-corrected and collapsed into unique sequences using a nearest-neighbor algorithm that merged closely related sequences. To assign V, D and J gene segments, CDR3 sequences were aligned to IMGT reference sequences. For a sequence to be retained, at least a six-nucleotide match to both a V gene segment and a J gene segment was required. A rearrangement was called productive if the CDR3 had no stop codons and remained in frame with V and J, and every other rearrangement was called non-productive. Following IMGT convention, CDR3 was defined as the stretch from the second conserved V-encoded cysteine up to the conserved J-encoded phenylalanine. In an earlier analysis of some 550 of the donors, sequences lacking an unambiguous match to a single V gene segment were excluded. In an earlier analysis of 450 to 750 of the donors, a V segment was called functional when productive rearrangements were above 56.7%, and segregating when the standard deviation between donors exceeded 5%. A statistical classification framework was built for diagnosing cytomegalovirus status from the catalog of TCR beta chain sequences. A later analysis assigned V and J genes by comparing TCR nucleotide sequences with IMGT/GENE-DB human TR gene sequences. In a later analysis, CDR3 sequences and most-parsimonious VDJ recombination scenarios were assigned using the TCRdist pipeline. In a later analysis, each TCR beta chain was defined by its CDR3 amino acid sequence together with its V-gene family, and reads lacking a unique V-gene family were excluded. As a way to deal with suspected cross-contamination and a sequencing artifact, a later analysis dropped roughly 620 nucleotide sequences that were highly shared and had low generation probability. In a later analysis, a clonal expansion index was calculated for each public chain from normalized within-repertoire ranks of inferred template counts. In a later analysis, generation probabilities were computed with a VDJ recombination model fitted to out-of-frame rearrangements, and the resulting probabilities were checked against IGoR. A later analysis scored TCR-TCR, TCR-HLA and TCR-CMV co-occurrence with hypergeometric tests, applying a repertoire-size bias correction to TCR pairs. To estimate false discovery rates, a later analysis permuted the HLA or CMV assignments 20 times. A later analysis grouped co-occurring TCRs with DBSCAN, adding TCRdist sequence similarity when clustering within HLA-allele-positive subsets. Repertoires with fewer than 30,000 or more than 120,000 public chains were left out of co-occurrence clustering, as were four to six repertoires with anomalous nucleotide sharing. What TCRdb holds here is the immuneACCESS table cut down to in-frame rearrangements. Part of the clones is not present; checked against another copy, under half of the missing clones reflect an unresolved V gene, and the others are unexplained. Clonal size and the V and J genes are those of that table, whereas D and trimming came from the DNA. The sample table lists around 120,000 clones, 80% to 90% of them with a count of one. The ten largest account for 10% to 12% of the sample.

Compared with germline, V lacks 0 bases and J lacks 11 bases; bases without a gene match: 16. Measured from the cysteine to the phenylalanine, the CDR3 is 17 residues long. The retained sequence is limited to the CDR3, 51 bases, with the frame set at the first base. CDR1 and CDR2, looked up from the germline V gene, are LGHNA and YSLEER. The chain joins TRBV4-3 to TRBJ2-5; TRBD2 matches 9 bases in the middle. The sequenced material came from PBMCs. This clonotype originated in a male donor in good health and CMV-seropositive. The CDR3 amino acid sequence is: CASSQDGGREGRVEQYF. The sequence in DNA is TGCGCCAGCAGCCAAGACGGCGGGCGGGAGGGGAGGGTTGAGCAGTACTTC.